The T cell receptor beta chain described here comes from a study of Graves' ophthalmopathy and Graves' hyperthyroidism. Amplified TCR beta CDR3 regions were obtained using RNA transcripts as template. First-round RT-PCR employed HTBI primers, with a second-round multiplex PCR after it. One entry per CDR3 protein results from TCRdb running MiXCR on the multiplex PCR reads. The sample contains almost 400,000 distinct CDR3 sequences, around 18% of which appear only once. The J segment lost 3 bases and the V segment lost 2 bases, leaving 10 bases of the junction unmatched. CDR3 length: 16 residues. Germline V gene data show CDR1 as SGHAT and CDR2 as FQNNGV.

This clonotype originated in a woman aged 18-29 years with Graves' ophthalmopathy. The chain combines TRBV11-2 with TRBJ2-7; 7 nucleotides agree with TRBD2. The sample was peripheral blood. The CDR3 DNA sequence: TGTGCCAGCAGCTTATCCCCTTGGGGAGGGAGCTACGAGCAGTACTTC. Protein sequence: CASSLSPWGGSYEQYF.